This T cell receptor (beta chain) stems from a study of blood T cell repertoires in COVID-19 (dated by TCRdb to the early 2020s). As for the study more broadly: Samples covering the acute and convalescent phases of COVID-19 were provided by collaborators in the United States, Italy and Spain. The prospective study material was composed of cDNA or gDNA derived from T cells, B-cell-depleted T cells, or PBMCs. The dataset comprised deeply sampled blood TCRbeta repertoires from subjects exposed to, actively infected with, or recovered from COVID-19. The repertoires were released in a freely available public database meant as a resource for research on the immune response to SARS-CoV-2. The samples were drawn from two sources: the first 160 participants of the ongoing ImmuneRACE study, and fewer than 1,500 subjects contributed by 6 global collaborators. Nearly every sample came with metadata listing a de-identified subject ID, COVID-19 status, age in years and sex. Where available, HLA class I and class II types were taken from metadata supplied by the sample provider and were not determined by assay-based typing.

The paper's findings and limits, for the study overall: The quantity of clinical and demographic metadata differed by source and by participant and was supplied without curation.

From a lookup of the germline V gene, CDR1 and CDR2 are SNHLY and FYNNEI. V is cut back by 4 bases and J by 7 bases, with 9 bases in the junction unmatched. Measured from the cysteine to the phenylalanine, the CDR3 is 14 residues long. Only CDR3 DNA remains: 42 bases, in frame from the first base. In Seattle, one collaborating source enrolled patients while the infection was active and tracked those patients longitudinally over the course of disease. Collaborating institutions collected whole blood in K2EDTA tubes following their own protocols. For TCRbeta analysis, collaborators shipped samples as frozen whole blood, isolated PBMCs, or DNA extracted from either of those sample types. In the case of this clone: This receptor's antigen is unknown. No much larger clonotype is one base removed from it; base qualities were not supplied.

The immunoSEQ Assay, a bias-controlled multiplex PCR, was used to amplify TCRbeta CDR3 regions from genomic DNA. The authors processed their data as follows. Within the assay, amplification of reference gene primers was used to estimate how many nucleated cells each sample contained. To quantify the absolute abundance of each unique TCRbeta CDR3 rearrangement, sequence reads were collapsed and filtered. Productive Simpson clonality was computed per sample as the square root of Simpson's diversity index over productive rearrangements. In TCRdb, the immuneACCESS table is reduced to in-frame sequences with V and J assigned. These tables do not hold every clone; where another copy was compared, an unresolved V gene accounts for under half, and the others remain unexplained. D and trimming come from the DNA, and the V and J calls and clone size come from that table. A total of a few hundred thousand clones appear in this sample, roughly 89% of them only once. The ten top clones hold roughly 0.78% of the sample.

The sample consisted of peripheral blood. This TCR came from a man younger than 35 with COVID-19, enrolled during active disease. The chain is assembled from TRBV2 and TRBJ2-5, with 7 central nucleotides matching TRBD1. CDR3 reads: CASSAATGKGTQYF. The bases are TGTGCCAGCAGTGCGGCGACAGGGAAGGGGACCCAGTACTTC.